The rows below give T cell receptor beta chains drawn from one sample of a study of blood T cell repertoires in COVID-19. Only in-frame clones appear in the TCRdb table, and some are missing; sequencing was by immunoSEQ multiplex PCR. The sample records over 150,000 clones, roughly 94% being singletons. The sample consisted of peripheral blood. The receptors derive from a man aged 25-45 years with COVID-19, enrolled during active disease. Each CDR3 is given with its conserved first and last residue. The order of the fields is J gene, D gene, clone size, V gene, CDR3 protein, CDR3 DNA. A D gene is named only where the DNA matches it firmly. Size is omitted from some rows. Given values are once, few, many or a class for expanded clones.

>TRBJ1-1|TRBD1|NA|TRBV10-2
CASRGTGVYTEAFF
TGCGCCAGCAGAGGAACAGGGGTGTACACTGAAGCTTTCTTT
>TRBJ2-1|TRBD2|NA|TRBV19
CASSIGGGAYNEQFF
TGTGCCAGTAGTATCGGCGGGGGGGCCTACAATGAGCAGTTCTTC
>TRBJ2-3|NA|NA|TRBV4-2
CASSPRGQTSLDTQYF
TGTGCCAGCAGCCCCCGCGGCCAAACTAGTCTAGATACGCAGTATTTT
>TRBJ1-2|NA|NA|TRBV25-1
CASSEYGTGGVGYTF
TGTGCCAGCAGTGAATATGGCACAGGTGGGGTTGGCTACACCTTC
>TRBJ2-5|NA|NA|TRBV18
CASSPSVAEETQYF
TGTGCCAGCTCACCAAGTGTGGCAGAAGAGACCCAGTACTTC
>TRBJ2-7|NA|NA|TRBV3-1/TRBV3-2
CASSQAPGRGYEQYF
TGTGCCAGCAGCCAAGCTCCCGGTAGGGGCTACGAGCAGTACTTC
>TRBJ2-1|NA|NA|TRBV10-3
CAISTGTALWEQFF
TGTGCCATCAGTACAGGGACCGCTTTATGGGAGCAGTTCTTC
>TRBJ1-3|TRBD1|NA|TRBV5-4
CASSLQGALNTIYF
TGTGCCAGCAGTCTACAGGGGGCGTTAAACACCATATATTTT
>TRBJ1-5|NA|NA|TRBV21-1
CASPRSRDRGFHQPQHF
TGTGCCAGCCCCAGGAGCCGGGACAGGGGGTTCCATCAGCCCCAGCATTTT
>TRBJ1-2|NA|NA|TRBV6-6
CASSRPPLHGYTF
TGTGCCAGCAGCCGACCCCCCCTCCATGGCTACACCTTC
>TRBJ1-1|NA|NA|TRBV2
CASRPSSRGTEAFF
TGTGCCAGCAGACCGTCGTCCCGGGGCACTGAAGCTTTCTTT
>TRBJ2-5|TRBD2|once|TRBV4-1
CASSHPRSGGEETQYF
TGCGCCAGCAGCCATCCCCGGAGCGGGGGGGAAGAGACCCAGTACTTC
>TRBJ1-4|TRBD1|NA|TRBV27
CASSSQGGEKLFF
TGTGCCAGCAGTTCACAGGGGGGAGAAAAACTGTTTTTT
>TRBJ2-1|TRBD1|NA|TRBV30
CAWSEDRGPFGQFF
TGTGCCTGGAGTGAGGACAGGGGGCCCTTTGGGCAGTTCTTC
>TRBJ2-5|TRBD1|NA|TRBV14
CASSTGTVQETQYF
TGTGCCAGCAGCACAGGGACAGTCCAAGAGACCCAGTACTTC
>TRBJ2-5|NA|NA|TRBV5-1
CASSAGPVEETQYF
TGCGCCAGCAGCGCGGGCCCAGTCGAAGAGACCCAGTACTTC
>TRBJ2-1|TRBD1|NA|TRBV5-4
CASLETGSSYNEQFF
TGTGCCAGCCTCGAGACAGGGAGCTCCTACAATGAGCAGTTCTTC
>TRBJ2-5|NA|NA|TRBV21-1
CASTPARLAEETQYF
TGTGCCAGCACCCCCGCGCGACTAGCTGAAGAGACCCAGTACTTC
>TRBJ1-1|NA|NA|TRBV27
CASSSPTGIGTEAFF
TGTGCCAGCAGTTCCCCTACAGGGATCGGAACTGAAGCTTTCTTT
>TRBJ1-2|NA|once|TRBV3-1/TRBV3-2
CASSQVQGDYGYTF
TGTGCCAGCAGCCAAGTTCAGGGTGACTATGGCTACACCTTC
>TRBJ1-2|TRBD1|NA|TRBV6-5
CASSSDRAGGYTF
TGTGCCAGCAGTTCGGACAGGGCCGGAGGCTACACCTTC
>TRBJ1-5|NA|NA|TRBV2
CASSGGIGQPQHF
TGTGCCAGCAGTGGAGGGATTGGGCAGCCCCAGCATTTT
>TRBJ2-7|NA|NA|TRBV5-6
CASSLVASEAYEQYF
TGTGCCAGCAGCTTGGTGGCTTCAGAAGCCTACGAGCAGTACTTC
>TRBJ2-1|TRBD1|once|TRBV7-7
CASSRTPGQGPEQFF
TGTGCCAGCAGCCGCACCCCGGGACAGGGCCCCGAGCAGTTCTTC
>TRBJ2-5|NA|few|TRBV7-9
CASSLRSQETQYF
TGTGCCAGCAGCTTACGCAGCCAAGAGACCCAGTACTTC
>TRBJ2-5|TRBD1|NA|TRBV12-5
CASGVRRLRTGDETQYF
TGTGCTAGTGGGGTACGACGACTTCGGACAGGGGATGAGACCCAGTACTTC
>TRBJ1-6|TRBD1|NA|TRBV4-1
CASSRRPTGGRLQNSPLHF
TGCGCCAGCAGCCGTCGACCTACAGGGGGGAGGCTCCAGAATTCACCCCTCCACTTT
>TRBJ2-7|TRBD2|NA|TRBV2
CASSERASGAPEQYF
TGTGCCAGCAGTGAACGGGCTAGCGGGGCTCCCGAGCAGTACTTC
>TRBJ2-7|TRBD1|once|TRBV10-1
CASRFRDRVIYEQYF
TGCGCCAGCAGATTCCGGGACAGGGTCATCTACGAGCAGTACTTC
>TRBJ2-1|NA|NA|TRBV9
CASSVLAYNEQFF
TGTGCCAGCAGCGTCCTAGCCTACAATGAGCAGTTCTTC
>TRBJ2-5|NA|NA|TRBV13
CASSPTQGQETQYF
TGTGCCAGCAGCCCAACACAGGGACAAGAGACCCAGTACTTC
>TRBJ1-3|NA|NA|TRBV3-1/TRBV3-2
CASSQAGDGNTIYF
TGTGCCAGCAGCCAAGCTGGAGATGGAAACACCATATATTTT
>TRBJ1-5|TRBD1|once|TRBV6-1
CASSEAPGQGNQPQHF
TGTGCCAGCAGTGAAGCTCCCGGACAGGGCAATCAGCCCCAGCATTTT
>TRBJ1-6|NA|NA|TRBV6-5
CASSRPIEDSPLHF
TGTGCCAGCAGTAGACCGATCGAGGATTCACCCCTCCACTTT
>TRBJ2-7|TRBD2|NA|TRBV5-1
CASSESSGGAGEQYF
TGCGCCAGCAGCGAGAGTAGCGGGGGGGCTGGGGAGCAGTACTTC
>TRBJ1-1|TRBD1|NA|TRBV7-9
CASSTREGANTEAFF
TGTGCCAGCAGCACGCGGGAGGGGGCCAACACTGAAGCTTTCTTT
>TRBJ1-2|TRBD1|NA|TRBV5-1
CASSLGADGTEAGYTF
TGCGCCAGCAGCTTGGGGGCAGACGGGACAGAGGCCGGCTACACCTTC
>TRBJ1-1|NA|NA|TRBV9
CASSVEDTLNTEAFF
TGTGCCAGCAGCGTAGAGGACACTTTGAACACTGAAGCTTTCTTT
>TRBJ1-2|NA|NA|TRBV19
CASIGDGYTF
TGTGCCAGTATAGGGGATGGCTACACCTTC
>TRBJ1-2|NA|few|TRBV6-1
CASSEVGEGVPYGYTF
TGTGCCAGCAGTGAAGTTGGTGAGGGAGTCCCCTATGGCTACACCTTC
>TRBJ1-1|NA|NA|TRBV19
CASLGGTEAFF
TGTGCCAGCCTAGGGGGCACTGAAGCTTTCTTT
>TRBJ1-3|NA|NA|TRBV27
CASSLSGPGSFGNTIYF
TGTGCCAGCAGTTTATCGGGGCCAGGGTCATTTGGAAACACCATATATTTT
>TRBJ1-2|NA|NA|TRBV2
CASSAVEYGYTF
TGTGCCAGCAGTGCCGTGGAGTATGGCTACACCTTC
>TRBJ1-1|TRBD1|NA|TRBV7-9
CASSSTDRVPNTEAFF
TGTGCCAGCAGCTCAACAGACAGGGTACCGAACACTGAAGCTTTCTTT
>TRBJ2-7|TRBD1|NA|TRBV19
CASSPGQGGSRYF
TGTGCCAGTAGCCCGGGACAGGGAGGCTCAAGGTACTTC
>TRBJ2-2|NA|NA|TRBV4-1
CASSHSGDELFF
TGCGCCAGCAGCCACTCGGGAGACGAGCTGTTTTTT
>TRBJ1-3|NA|NA|TRBV7-2
CASSFSGNSGNTIYF
TGTGCCAGCAGCTTTTCAGGGAACTCTGGAAACACCATATATTTT
>TRBJ2-2|TRBD1|NA|TRBV9
CASSGPGGTGELFF
TGTGCCAGCAGCGGGCCAGGGGGCACCGGGGAGCTGTTTTTT
>TRBJ2-6|NA|NA|TRBV13
CASSVGASGANVLTF
TGTGCCAGCAGCGTAGGAGCCTCTGGGGCCAACGTCCTGACTTTC
>TRBJ1-1|NA|NA|TRBV20-1
CSAGMNTEAFF
TGCAGTGCCGGGATGAACACTGAAGCTTTCTTT
>TRBJ1-6|TRBD1|NA|TRBV18
CASSRDRVSPLHF
TGTGCCAGCTCACGCGACAGGGTCTCACCCCTCCACTTT
>TRBJ1-1|NA|NA|TRBV14
CASSEQGWWTEAFF
TGTGCCAGCAGCGAACAGGGATGGTGGACTGAAGCTTTCTTT
>TRBJ2-2|NA|NA|TRBV7-2
CASSPGSLQTGELFF
TGTGCCAGCAGCCCCGGGTCTTTGCAGACCGGGGAGCTGTTTTTT
>TRBJ1-1|NA|NA|TRBV5-1
CASSLQTPDGEAFF
TGCGCCAGCAGTTTACAGACACCCGACGGTGAAGCTTTCTTT
>TRBJ1-5|NA|NA|TRBV6-5
CASSYASGGDDQPQHF
TGTGCCAGCAGTTACGCGTCTGGGGGGGATGATCAGCCCCAGCATTTT
>TRBJ1-5|NA|NA|TRBV6-1
CASSEMGGQPQHF
TGTGCCAGCAGTGAGATGGGGGGTCAGCCCCAGCATTTT